The source of this T cell receptor (beta chain) is a study of blood T cell repertoires in COVID-19. V lost 2 bases to trimming and J lost 0 bases; unmatched junction nucleotides: 11. The CDR3 totals 19 residues. Measured with immunoSEQ multiplex PCR; TCRdb has only the in-frame clones, and not every one. The table records some 290,000 clones, about nine tenths of them present only once. The chain uses TRBV23-1 and TRBJ1-5; 9 nucleotides line up with TRBD1. TRBV23-1 is recorded as an ORF, its role being uncertain. This clonotype was obtained from a woman between 25 and 40 years old who had recovered from COVID-19. Sequences were obtained from PBMCs or T cells enriched from blood (not recorded which). The CDR3 nucleotides read TGCGCCAGCAGTCAACCCGATGGACAGGGGCGTAATAGCAATCAGCCCCAGCATTTT. Translation gives CASSQPDGQGRNSNQPQHF.